A selection of T cell receptor beta chains follows, all from one sample in a study of vaccination effects on CD4 cells after COVID-19. The antigens these receptors bind are not known. Using immunoSEQ multiplex PCR, the repertoire was profiled, and TCRdb retains in-frame clones only, with some absent. The table has about 37,000 clones, about 66% seen once. Sequenced material: CD4+ T cells from PBMCs cultured with HCoV-OC43 spike peptides, taken before COVID-19 vaccination. The receptors were sampled from a human donor who received a COVID-19 vaccine. Both conserved end residues are part of each CDR3. D genes are given only for firm matches. Clone size is not always given. Where it is, it says once, few, many or a class for expanded clones.

cdr3_nt: TGTGCCACCAGCAGAGATTATAATCGGGGGGCGGACACTGAAGCTTTCTTT; cdr3_aa: CATSRDYNRGADTEAFF; clone_size: -; v_call: TRBV15; d_call: -; j_call: TRBJ1-1
cdr3_nt: TGCGCCAGCAGCCTCTCGACAGGCCAGGAGGGCTACACCTTC; cdr3_aa: CASSLSTGQEGYTF; clone_size: -; v_call: TRBV4-1; d_call: -; j_call: TRBJ1-2
cdr3_nt: TGTGCCAGCAGCTTGGTCTATACAGGGAGAGGATGGACCGGGGAGCTGTTTTTT; cdr3_aa: CASSLVYTGRGWTGELFF; clone_size: -; v_call: TRBV5-8; d_call: -; j_call: TRBJ2-2
cdr3_nt: TGTGCCAGCAGCCCCGACAGAATCTACGAGCAGTACTTC; cdr3_aa: CASSPDRIYEQYF; clone_size: -; v_call: TRBV16; d_call: -; j_call: TRBJ2-7
cdr3_nt: TGCGCCAGCAGCTTCGAGACTAGCGGGAGGGCAGGTCCCGGGGAGCTGTTTTTT; cdr3_aa: CASSFETSGRAGPGELFF; clone_size: -; v_call: TRBV5-1; d_call: TRBD2; j_call: TRBJ2-2
cdr3_nt: TGTGCCAGCAGCTTGGTTTTTGGGGGTGGAGGAGAGACCCAGTACTTC; cdr3_aa: CASSLVFGGGGETQYF; clone_size: -; v_call: TRBV5-5; d_call: -; j_call: TRBJ2-5
cdr3_nt: TGTGCCAGCAGTGATAGGAGTCGCACTGAAGCTTTCTTT; cdr3_aa: CASSDRSRTEAFF; clone_size: -; v_call: TRBV6-1; d_call: -; j_call: TRBJ1-1
cdr3_nt: TGTGCCAGCAGTGAATCGTGGTCTTGGGGGAACACTGAAGCTTTCTTT; cdr3_aa: CASSESWSWGNTEAFF; clone_size: few; v_call: TRBV25-1; d_call: -; j_call: TRBJ1-1
cdr3_nt: TGTGCCAGCAGCCAAACCCACGGAAACACCATATATTTT; cdr3_aa: CASSQTHGNTIYF; clone_size: -; v_call: TRBV7-9; d_call: -; j_call: TRBJ1-3
cdr3_nt: TGTGCCACCAGCAGAGGGAAGCGGGGGGCCGTCCCCGCCGGGGAGCTGTTTTTT; cdr3_aa: CATSRGKRGAVPAGELFF; clone_size: few; v_call: TRBV15; d_call: TRBD2; j_call: TRBJ2-2
cdr3_nt: TGTGCCAGGGGGGAGACGGGGGAGCAGTACTTC; cdr3_aa: CARGETGEQYF; clone_size: -; v_call: TRBV6-5; d_call: -; j_call: TRBJ2-7
cdr3_nt: TGTGCCAGCAGCTTGAGGCTCTCTGGAAACACCATATATTTT; cdr3_aa: CASSLRLSGNTIYF; clone_size: few; v_call: TRBV11-2; d_call: -; j_call: TRBJ1-3
cdr3_nt: TGTGCCAGCTTGAACACTGAAGCTTTCTTT; cdr3_aa: CASLNTEAFF; clone_size: few; v_call: TRBV7-9; d_call: -; j_call: TRBJ1-1
cdr3_nt: TGTGCCAGCAGTTTAGAGGGTCGGAATTCACCCCTCCACTTT; cdr3_aa: CASSLEGRNSPLHF; clone_size: -; v_call: TRBV28; d_call: -; j_call: TRBJ1-6
cdr3_nt: TGTGCCAGCAGTTACGAGGGGAGCAATCAGCCCCAGCATTTT; cdr3_aa: CASSYEGSNQPQHF; clone_size: -; v_call: TRBV6-2/TRBV6-3; d_call: -; j_call: TRBJ1-5
cdr3_nt: TGTGCCAGCAGCTTAGCTTGGGACGGAGTGAACACTGAAGCTTTCTTT; cdr3_aa: CASSLAWDGVNTEAFF; clone_size: -; v_call: TRBV11-3; d_call: -; j_call: TRBJ1-1
cdr3_nt: TGTGCCAGCAGCCATCAAAGGGAGGCCAACGTCCTGACTTTC; cdr3_aa: CASSHQREANVLTF; clone_size: few; v_call: TRBV4-2; d_call: -; j_call: TRBJ2-6
cdr3_nt: TGTGCCAGCAGTTATCGGCGGGAGGTCTATGGCGAGCAGTACTTC; cdr3_aa: CASSYRREVYGEQYF; clone_size: -; v_call: TRBV6-5; d_call: TRBD2; j_call: TRBJ2-7
cdr3_nt: TGCGCCAGCAGCCAAGAAGCGGACCGAGCTGGTATCTTTCAGCCCCAGCATTTT; cdr3_aa: CASSQEADRAGIFQPQHF; clone_size: -; v_call: TRBV4-1; d_call: -; j_call: TRBJ1-5
cdr3_nt: TGTGCCATCAGTGGGGCCGGCGGATTACAGTACAATGAGCAGTTCTTC; cdr3_aa: CAISGAGGLQYNEQFF; clone_size: -; v_call: TRBV10-3; d_call: -; j_call: TRBJ2-1
cdr3_nt: TGTGCCAGCAGCCGAGCGACCAGCTCCTATAATTCACCCCTCCACTTT; cdr3_aa: CASSRATSSYNSPLHF; clone_size: -; v_call: TRBV13; d_call: -; j_call: TRBJ1-6
cdr3_nt: TGTGCCAGCAGCTTAGAACCTCTCTATGGCTACACCTTC; cdr3_aa: CASSLEPLYGYTF; clone_size: -; v_call: TRBV7-9; d_call: -; j_call: TRBJ1-2
cdr3_nt: TGTGCCAGCAGCTTGAGCTCCTATAATTCACCCCTCCACTTT; cdr3_aa: CASSLSSYNSPLHF; clone_size: -; v_call: TRBV7-9; d_call: -; j_call: TRBJ1-6
cdr3_nt: TGTGCCAGCAGAGAAGGGACAGGGGAGGCCTACACCTTC; cdr3_aa: CASREGTGEAYTF; clone_size: -; v_call: TRBV2; d_call: TRBD1; j_call: TRBJ1-2
cdr3_nt: TGTGCCAGCTCACCCAGTGCGAACACCGGGGAGCTGTTTTTT; cdr3_aa: CASSPSANTGELFF; clone_size: -; v_call: TRBV18; d_call: -; j_call: TRBJ2-2
cdr3_nt: TGTGCCAGCAGCTTGATGGCTATAAACACCGGGGAGCTGTTTTTT; cdr3_aa: CASSLMAINTGELFF; clone_size: -; v_call: TRBV5-4; d_call: -; j_call: TRBJ2-2
cdr3_nt: TGCGCCAGCAGTGAGTCGGGACAGGGGGCTGAGCAGTACTTC; cdr3_aa: CASSESGQGAEQYF; clone_size: -; v_call: TRBV10-1; d_call: TRBD1; j_call: TRBJ2-7
cdr3_nt: TGTGCCTGGAGCTTTAGTAGTGGCAGGGCTACCTACGAGCAGTACTTC; cdr3_aa: CAWSFSSGRATYEQYF; clone_size: few; v_call: TRBV30; d_call: -; j_call: TRBJ2-7
cdr3_nt: TGTGCCAGCAGCGTAGGAGGACTAGCAACCTACGAGCAGTACTTC; cdr3_aa: CASSVGGLATYEQYF; clone_size: -; v_call: TRBV9; d_call: TRBD2; j_call: TRBJ2-7
cdr3_nt: TGTGCCAGCACCCTGGGGGGGGCGAATACTGGAAACACCATATATTTT; cdr3_aa: CASTLGGANTGNTIYF; clone_size: -; v_call: TRBV5-4; d_call: -; j_call: TRBJ1-3
cdr3_nt: TGTGCCAGCAGACAGGAGCCGGATATTTATCAGCATTTT; cdr3_aa: CASRQEPDIYQHF; clone_size: once; v_call: TRBV19; d_call: -; j_call: TRBJ1-5
cdr3_nt: TGTGCCAGCAGTTACTCCCCGGGGGGTACTGGAAACACCATATATTTT; cdr3_aa: CASSYSPGGTGNTIYF; clone_size: once; v_call: TRBV6-5; d_call: -; j_call: TRBJ1-3